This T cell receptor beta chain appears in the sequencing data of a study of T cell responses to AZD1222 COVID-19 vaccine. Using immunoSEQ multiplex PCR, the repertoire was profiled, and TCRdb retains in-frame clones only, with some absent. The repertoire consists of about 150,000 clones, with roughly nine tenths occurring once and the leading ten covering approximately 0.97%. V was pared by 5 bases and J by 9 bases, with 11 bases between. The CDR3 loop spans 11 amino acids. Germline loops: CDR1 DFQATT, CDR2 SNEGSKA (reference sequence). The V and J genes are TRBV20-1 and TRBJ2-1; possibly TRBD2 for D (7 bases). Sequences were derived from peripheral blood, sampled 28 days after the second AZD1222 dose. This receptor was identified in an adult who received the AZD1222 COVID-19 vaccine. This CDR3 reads CSAARGPEQFF. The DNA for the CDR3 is TGCAGTGCTGCGCGGGGGCCTGAGCAGTTCTTC.